Below, 5 T cell receptor beta chains from the same sample are listed, as sequenced in a study of blood T cell repertoires in COVID-19. Libraries were prepared by immunoSEQ multiplex PCR; TCRdb keeps only in-frame clonotypes and omits some of them. The sample records under 200,000 clones, more than 75% being singletons. The sample comprised peripheral blood. The receptors were sampled from a man aged 40-49 years with active or convalescent COVID-19.

The chain is built from TRBV7-6 and TRBJ2-3, with TRBD1 identical over 12 bases. Germline CDR1 is SGHVS and CDR2 is FNYEAQ. V dropped 2 bases and J dropped 3; count of bases not matched to a gene: 9. This CDR3 comprises 18 residues. The CDR3 region has the DNA TGTGCCAGCAGCTTAACGACCGGGACAGGGGGCTTTACAGATACGCAGTATTTT. This gives the protein CASSLTTGTGGFTDTQYF. Using reference TRBV7-6 and TRBJ2-3 for the parts outside the CDR3, the full variable domain is GAGVSQSPRYKVTKRGQDVALRCDPISGHVSLYWYRQALGQGPEFLTYFNYEAQQDKSGLPNDRFSAERPEGSISTLTIQRTEQRDSAMYRCASSLTTGTGGFTDTQYFGPGTRLTVL.

The chain couples TRBV20-1 to TRBJ1-4; TRBD1 might be the D (5 bases). V lost 3 bases and J lost 8, with 19 bases in between. Germline-derived CDR1 and CDR2 are DFQATT and SNEGSKA (reference sequence). This CDR3 has 15 residues. CDR3: CSASPQATPREKLFF. CDR3 sequence (DNA): TGCAGTGCTAGTCCACAGGCTACCCCGCGGGAAAAACTGTTTTTT.

The chain recombines TRBV6-5 with TRBJ1-1, with a weak D call TRBD1 (6 bases). The germline V gene has CDR1 MNHEY and CDR2 SVGAGI. This CDR3 is 14 amino acids long. Trimming stripped 6 bases from V and 5 bases from J, with 16 bases between. The CDR3 sequence is CASRQQGWETEAFF. CDR3 sequence (DNA): TGTGCCAGCAGACAACAGGGTTGGGAGACTGAAGCTTTCTTT.

The V call is TRBV11-2, the J call TRBJ1-4; unclear D gene. The germline V and J ends were trimmed by 5 bases and 0 bases, with 13 bases remaining between them. The length of the CDR3 is 16 residues. CDR1 and CDR2 (germline): SGHAT, FQNNGV. Here the CDR3 reads CASSPYGGTTNEKLFF. The CDR3 nucleotides are TGTGCCAGCAGCCCATACGGAGGCACAACTAATGAAAAACTGTTTTTT.

The gene calls are TRBV2 and TRBJ1-6, with D perhaps TRBD1 (5 bases). Germline values: CDR1 SNHLY, CDR2 FYNNEI. Trimming took off 7 bases at V and 0 bases at J, with 19 bases between the two ends. This CDR3 has 18 amino acids. CDR3 nucleotides: TGTGCCAGCATTGAGTGGAAAGGGGCCAGCTCCTATAATTCACCCCTCCACTTT. Protein product: CASIEWKGASSYNSPLHF.